One sample yielded the 27 T cell receptor beta chains listed below, sequenced in a study of metastatic and nonmetastatic thyroid tumors. TCRdb re-clonotyped the PCR reads through MiXCR. This table holds around 20,000 clones, about a third found once. Thyroid surgery had not been preceded by any treatment in any patient. The sequencing sample was made of tumor tissue. These receptor sequences come from a female donor with papillary thyroid cancer or a benign thyroid nodule (not recorded which). Some clones in this sample may be carry-over from other donors' samples.

This clone has only a few counts. Relative to the germline gene, one junction end is altered; a read error may explain this. This chain joins TRBV6-2 or TRBV6-3 and TRBJ2-1, with 7 bases that match TRBD1. The CDR3 spans 16 residues. Germline V gene data show CDR1 as MNHEY and CDR2 as SVGEGT. DNA for the CDR3: TGTGCCAGCAGTCAGAGGACCGGGACAGCGTCGAATGGGCAGTTCTTC. This encodes CASSQRTGTASNGQFF.

This clone was seen a few times. The chain has TRBV12-3 or TRBV12-4 and TRBJ2-1; 7 bases match TRBD2. V dropped 3 bases and J dropped 4; count of bases not matched to a gene: 6. This CDR3 is 15 amino acids long. Here the CDR3 DNA reads TGTGCCAGCAGTTTGGCGGGAGTTTATTACAATGAGCAGTTCTTC. Translation gives CASSLAGVYYNEQFF.

The chain couples TRBV11-1 to TRBJ2-7, with TRBD1 as a possible D gene (5 bases). The CDR3 runs to 16 residues. V was shortened by 4 bases and J by 2 bases, with 18 bases between the two germline ends. Looked up from germline, CDR1 is SGHAT and CDR2 is FQDESV (reference sequence). The CDR3 DNA is TGTGCCAGCAGCTCCCTACAGGCGAAGGGTCCCTACGAGCAGTACTTC. It specifies CASSSLQAKGPYEQYF.

This chain uses TRBV20-1 with TRBJ2-1; maybe TRBD1 (6 bases). The V end lost 2 bases, the J end lost 1 base, and 9 bases lay between the germline ends. This CDR3 has 14 amino acids. Germline V gives CDR1 DFQATT, CDR2 SNEGSKA (reference sequence). This CDR3 reads CSARNRASYNEQFF. The CDR3 DNA follows: TGCAGTGCTAGAAACAGGGCATCCTACAATGAGCAGTTCTTC.

This clone was observed a handful of times. This sequence joins TRBV24-1 and TRBJ1-2, with 8 bases matching TRBD1. With 4 bases clipped from V and 4 bases from J, the junction kept 7 bases outside the gene matches. The CDR3 runs to 15 residues. The germline V gene has CDR1 KGHDR and CDR2 SFDVKD. In nucleotides, the CDR3 is TGTGCCACCAGTGACCTCGGACAGGGAGGCTATGGCTACACCTTC. Encoded protein: CATSDLGQGGYGYTF.

This clone was found a few times. The CDR3 DNA reads TGTGCCAGCAGCGCTGCTGTAGGGCAGGGTAATCAGCCCCAGCATTTT. It is translated as CASSAAVGQGNQPQHF. The chain employs TRBV6-1 and TRBJ1-5; weak D call: TRBD1 (5 bases). Germline CDR1 is MNHNS and CDR2 is SASEGT. This CDR3 is 16 amino acids long. Trimming left V 6 bases short and J 4 bases short, with 19 bases between.

The chain employs TRBV27 and TRBJ2-1; D call uncertain. The germline V and J ends were trimmed by 2 bases and 4 bases, with 6 bases remaining between them. This CDR3 comprises 13 residues. CDR1 is MNHEY, CDR2 SMNVEV, per germline (reference sequence). Here the CDR3 DNA reads TGTGCCAGCAGTTTAGTGGAGTACAATGAGCAGTTCTTC. Protein: CASSLVEYNEQFF.

A remark on this clone: Its ends do not fully match the called genes, so a read error is possible. This chain uses TRBV28 with TRBJ2-5; 10 nucleotides agree with TRBD1. The CDR3 is 14 amino acids. Germline assignment: CDR1 MDHEN and CDR2 SYDVKM. The CDR3 nucleotides read TGTGCCAGCAGTGAGACAGGGGGCCAAGAGACCCAGTACTTT. Encoded protein: CASSETGGQETQYF. Together with reference TRBV28 and TRBJ2-5, the CDR3 gives the full variable domain: DVKVTQSSRYLVKRTGEKVFLECVQDMDHENMFWYRQDPGLGLRLIYFSYDVKMKEKGDIPEGYSVSREKKERFSLILESASTNQTSMYLCASSETGGQETQYFGPGTRLLVL.

This sequence joins TRBV29-1 and TRBJ1-2, with D perhaps TRBD1 (5 bases). The CDR3 is 13 amino acids. Per germline, CDR1 SQVTM and CDR2 ANQGSEA. The V and J ends lost 4 bases and 2 bases respectively, with 11 bases between them. CDR3 DNA: TGCAGCGTTGGGGGGACGGGGAACTATGGCTACACCTTC. Protein sequence: CSVGGTGNYGYTF.

This clone was found a few times. The chain couples TRBV27 to TRBJ2-2, with TRBD1 matching over 10 bases. Germline-derived CDR1 and CDR2 are MNHEY and SMNVEV (reference sequence). With 3 bases clipped from V and 6 bases from J, the junction kept 4 bases outside the gene matches. CDR3 size: 15 residues. The CDR3 sequence: CASSFGTGEAGELFF. For the CDR3, the DNA is TGTGCCAGCAGTTTCGGGACAGGGGAAGCCGGGGAGCTGTTTTTT.

This clone is medium-sized. Other DNA sequences in the same sample also yield this CDR3. The V and J genes are TRBV18 and TRBJ2-7; 9 bases are shared with TRBD1. CDR1 is KGHSH, CDR2 LQKENI, per germline. Trimming removed 0 bases from V and 5 bases from J; junction bases left unmatched: 8. The CDR3 length is 16 residues. CDR3 nucleotides: TGTGCCAGCTCACCACCCTCTAACAGGGGGCGGAACGAGCAGTACTTC. Translation gives CASSPPSNRGRNEQYF.

This chain uses TRBV6-2 or TRBV6-3 with TRBJ1-5; the D is unclear. Per germline, CDR1 MNHEY and CDR2 SVGEGT. The CDR3 covers 15 residues. The germline V and J ends were trimmed by 3 bases and 4 bases, with 13 bases remaining between them. For the CDR3, the DNA is TGTGCCAGCAGTTATTTCTCACCGTCAAATCAGCCCCAGCATTTT. This translates into CASSYFSPSNQPQHF.

The sample holds a few counts of this clone. The chain employs TRBV7-8 and TRBJ1-6; D remains unclear. Per the germline V gene, CDR1 is SGHVS and CDR2 is FQNEAQ. This CDR3 spans 15 amino acids. V gave up 5 bases and J gave up 4 bases, with 12 bases separating them. In DNA, the CDR3 is TGTGCCAGCAGCCCCCGTTCTCTTTATAATTCACCCCTCCACTTT. As protein: CASSPRSLYNSPLHF.

The chain carries TRBV5-6 and TRBJ1-2; 9 bases match TRBD1. The CDR3 consists of 11 residues. The trim removed 3 bases at V and 13 bases at J, leaving 4 bases unmatched. Looked up from germline, CDR1 is SGHDT and CDR2 is YYEEEE. This chain's CDR3 is CASSWGTGRTF. The DNA of the CDR3 is TGTGCCAGCAGCTGGGGGACAGGGCGCACCTTC.

This chain joins TRBV10-2 and TRBJ1-5; the D is unclear. This CDR3 has 14 amino acids. Trimming took 0 bases from V and 5 from J, leaving 8 bases between them. Germline V gene sequence: CDR1 WSHSY, CDR2 SAAADI. CDR3 nucleotides: TGCGCCAGCAGTGAGTCGCATGGAGATCAGCCCCAGCATTTT. This codes for CASSESHGDQPQHF.

CDR3 bases: TGTGCCAGCAGCCAAGCCGGGAGGAGCTCCTACGAGCAGTACTTC. This encodes CASSQAGRSSYEQYF. The rearrangement links TRBV14 to TRBJ2-7; the match to TRBD2 covers 7 bases. The CDR3 is made up of 15 amino acids. The V gene end was trimmed by 1 base and the J gene end by 0 bases; junction bases not matched to a gene: 3. Germline V gene data show CDR1 as SGHDN and CDR2 as FVKESK.

The sample holds a few counts of this clone. The rearrangement joins TRBV28 to TRBJ2-7; TRBD1 aligns across 9 bases. CDR3 size: 16 residues. The germline V gene encodes CDR1 MDHEN and CDR2 SYDVKM. Losses at the gene ends were 3 bases for V and 3 bases for J; bases not matched to a gene: 9. CDR3 residues: CASSLVLDRGGYEQYF. The CDR3 bases are TGTGCCAGCAGTTTGGTCCTCGACAGGGGGGGCTACGAGCAGTACTTC.

This clone has only one observation. The gene calls are TRBV5-1 and TRBJ1-1, with a possible D match to TRBD1 (6 bases). This CDR3 is built from 14 residues. With 0 bases removed from V and 4 bases from J, the gap between germline ends came to 10 bases. Germline-derived CDR1 and CDR2 are SGHRS and YFSETQ. The CDR3 nucleotides read TGCGCCAGCAGCTTGGGCAGGGGTGGCACTGAAGCTTTCTTT. As protein: CASSLGRGGTEAFF. The variable domain in full, completed from reference TRBV5-1 and TRBJ1-1, reads KAGVTQTPRYLIKTRGQQVTLSCSPISGHRSVSWYQQTPGQGLQFLFEYFSETQRNKGNFPGRFSGRQFSNSRSEMNVSTLELGDSALYLCASSLGRGGTEAFFGQGTRLTVV.

Only a few counts were recorded for this clone. CDR3 protein: CAISEWDFYGYTF. In nucleotides, the CDR3 is TGTGCCATCAGTGAATGGGACTTCTATGGCTACACCTTC. The chain combines TRBV10-3 with TRBJ1-2; D is possibly TRBD1 (5 bases). The CDR3 extends over 13 amino acids. Trimming removed 3 bases at V and 4 bases at J, with 9 bases between. The germline V gene has CDR1 ENHRY and CDR2 SYGVKD.

This sequence joins TRBV30 and TRBJ1-1; D not resolved. Germline-derived CDR1 and CDR2 are GTSNPN and SVGIG (reference sequence). This CDR3 has 13 amino acids. V was cut by 8 bases and J by 1 base, with 14 bases left in between. This CDR3 reads CARTQLANTEAFF. CDR3 in DNA: TGTGCCAGGACCCAGTTGGCGAACACTGAAGCTTTCTTT. The full variable domain, with the rest looked up from reference TRBV30 and TRBJ1-1, is SQTIHQWPATLVQPVGSPLSLECTVEGTSNPNLYWYRQAAGRGLQLLFYSVGIGQISSEVPQNLSASRPQDRQFILSSKKLLLSDSGFYLCARTQLANTEAFFGQGTRLTVV.

This clone has more than one count but fewer than ten. CDR3 protein: CASSPRPAGAYEQYF. DNA for the CDR3: TGTGCCAGCAGTCCCCGCCCGGCAGGAGCCTACGAGCAGTACTTC. The chain couples TRBV28 to TRBJ2-7; D ambiguous. The CDR3 is 15 residues long. Germline CDR1 is MDHEN and CDR2 is SYDVKM. Trimming took off 5 bases at V and 2 bases at J, with 16 bases between the two ends.

In this sample, this clone turned up many times. V and J are TRBV6-6 and TRBJ2-6; D is unclear. The CDR3 extends over 13 amino acids. V lost 3 bases and J 4 bases, leaving 4 bases between the germline ends. The germline V gene has CDR1 MNHNY and CDR2 SVGAGI (reference sequence). CDR3 DNA: TGTGCCAGCAGTTATCTCGGGGCCAACGTCCTGACTTTC. Amino acid sequence: CASSYLGANVLTF.

This clone was found a few times. The chain uses TRBV4-2 and TRBJ2-7, with 7 bases fitting TRBD2. CDR3 length: 15 amino acids. The V gene end was trimmed by 1 base and the J gene end by 0 bases; junction bases not matched to a gene: 3. Germline V gives CDR1 LGHNA, CDR2 YNFKEQ. CDR3 in DNA: TGTGCCAGCAGCCAAGCTAGCGGACTCTCCTACGAGCAGTACTTC. Translating gives CASSQASGLSYEQYF.

This chain connects TRBV11-2 to TRBJ1-1; no clear D gene. The CDR3 consists of 14 residues. The germline V and J ends were trimmed by 1 base and 4 bases, with 10 bases remaining between them. Germline values: CDR1 SGHAT, CDR2 FQNNGV. CDR3 amino acids: CASSLGASFTEAFF. The CDR3, as DNA: TGTGCCAGCAGCTTAGGGGCGAGTTTCACTGAAGCTTTCTTT.

V usage is TRBV20-1 and J usage is TRBJ1-6, with 9 bases that match TRBD1. Germline CDR1 DFQATT, CDR2 SNEGSKA (reference sequence). The CDR3 has 18 residues. V shed 2 bases and J 4 bases; nucleotides not matched to a gene: 12. CDR3 sequence (DNA): TGCAGTGCTAGACGGGTAGCCATCGGGACAGGGTATAATTCACCCCTCCACTTT. It encodes CSARRVAIGTGYNSPLHF.

V gene TRBV6-4 combines with J gene TRBJ1-2, with a tentative D call TRBD1 (6 bases). The CDR3 covers 15 residues. Trimming removed 0 bases at V and 0 bases at J, with 8 bases between. Looked up from germline, CDR1 is MRHNA and CDR2 is SNTAGT. DNA for the CDR3: TGTGCCAGCAGTGACTCACAGGGAGCTAACTATGGCTACACCTTC. Translated: CASSDSQGANYGYTF.

In its sample, this clone was seen many times. The chain couples TRBV10-2 to TRBJ1-5; D call uncertain. V was pared by 4 bases and J by 7 bases, with 11 bases between. CDR1 and CDR2 (germline): WSHSY, SAAADI. The CDR3 has 13 residues. The CDR3 DNA follows: TGCGCCAGCAGTGCACTCGGAGGGCAGCCCCAGCATTTT. The encoded protein is CASSALGGQPQHF.